The 12 T cell receptor beta chains below come from one sample, sequenced in a study of beta chain features in type 1 diabetes. Reverse transcribing all isolated RNA meant expressed TCRB transcripts were sequenced. Assay used: immunoSEQ multiplex PCR; TCRdb lists only in-frame clones, some missing. The sample lists nearly 350,000 clones; around 8% were seen once. Sequencing was performed on central memory CD4+ T cells from blood. The source is a woman aged 18 to 35 in good health.

This clone was detected ten times or more. V and J are TRBV7-8 and TRBJ2-2; 9 nucleotides agree with TRBD2. Per germline, CDR1 SGHVS and CDR2 FQNEAQ. The CDR3 has 14 amino acids. With V trimmed by 4 bases and J by 7 bases, 4 bases remained unmatched. The CDR3 sequence: CASSSNSGSGELFF. The CDR3, as DNA: TGTGCCAGCAGCTCAAATAGCGGGAGCGGGGAGCTGTTTTTT.

This clone was observed a single time. The rearrangement joins TRBV6-1 to TRBJ2-1; D not resolved. Germline V gene data show CDR1 as MNHNS and CDR2 as SASEGT. Trimming removed 3 bases at V and 5 bases at J, with 2 bases between. The CDR3 extends over 11 amino acids. The CDR3 loop reads CASSENNEQFF. In DNA form, the CDR3 reads TGTGCCAGCAGTGAGAACAATGAGCAGTTCTTC.

Only a few counts were recorded for this clone. The chain uses TRBV18 and TRBJ1-5; no clear D gene. CDR1 KGHSH and CDR2 LQKENI come from the germline V gene. The CDR3 runs to 13 residues. V was trimmed by 8 bases and J by 5 bases, leaving 13 bases between them. The CDR3 reads CASAEGIDQPQHF. The CDR3 DNA reads as TGTGCCAGCGCAGAGGGTATTGATCAGCCCCAGCATTTT.

This clone was counted a few times. The genes are TRBV4-1 and TRBJ2-2; D is uncertain. Germline lookup yields CDR1 MGHRA and CDR2 YSYEKL. The CDR3 has 14 amino acids. V gave up 0 bases and J gave up 3 bases, with 5 bases separating them. The CDR3 coding sequence is TGCGCCAGCAGCCAAGATCAATACACCGGGGAGCTGTTTTTT. Translated: CASSQDQYTGELFF.

This clone was recorded a few times. The rearrangement uses TRBV2 and TRBJ2-2, with unresolved D. Germline lookup yields CDR1 SNHLY and CDR2 FYNNEI. The CDR3 is 13 amino acids. V lost 7 bases and J lost 6, with 12 bases in between. CDR3 nucleotide sequence: TGTGCCAGCATTCCTGAACGGGCCGGGGAGCTGTTTTTT. Translated, it gives CASIPERAGELFF.

This chain connects TRBV7-2 to TRBJ2-7, with TRBD2 matching over 10 bases. The CDR3 covers 14 residues. From germline, CDR1 is SGHTA and CDR2 FQGNSA. V lost 4 bases and J lost 10; bases outside the gene matches: 10. The CDR3 nucleotides read TGTGCCAGCAGCTCGGGACTAGCGCGAAGGATTCAGTACTTC. Translating gives CASSSGLARRIQYF.

This chain uses TRBV7-9 with TRBJ1-1, with D unresolved. Germline-derived CDR1 and CDR2 are SEHNR and FQNEAQ (reference sequence). The length of the CDR3 is 13 residues. V lost 3 bases, J lost 2 bases, and 7 bases lay in between. CDR3 sequence reads: CASSFGPNTEAFF. In DNA, the CDR3 is TGTGCCAGCAGCTTTGGGCCCAACACTGAAGCTTTCTTT.

The sample holds a few counts of this clone. V and J are TRBV7-2 and TRBJ2-3; 8 nucleotides match TRBD2. Germline CDR1 reads SGHTA; CDR2 reads FQGNSA. This CDR3 has 17 residues. Trimming took 5 bases from V and 0 from J; bases not matched to a gene: 10. CDR3 in amino acids: CASSPMFSGTSTDTQYF. The CDR3 coding sequence is TGTGCCAGCAGCCCGATGTTTAGCGGGACTAGCACAGATACGCAGTATTTT.

This clone has more than one count but fewer than ten. The chain joins TRBV5-1 to TRBJ2-1; D tentatively fits TRBD1 or TRBD2 (5 bases each). CDR3 size: 16 residues. Trimming took off 2 bases at V and 6 bases at J, with 18 bases between the two ends. The germline V gene has CDR1 SGHRS and CDR2 YFSETQ. The CDR3 coding sequence is TGCGCCAGCAGCTTTCAGGGTCGGCGGGCGGGCAATGAGCAGTTCTTC. Its translation is CASSFQGRRAGNEQFF. Drawing the rest from reference TRBV5-1 and TRBJ2-1, the complete variable domain is KAGVTQTPRYLIKTRGQQVTLSCSPISGHRSVSWYQQTPGQGLQFLFEYFSETQRNKGNFPGRFSGRQFSNSRSEMNVSTLELGDSALYLCASSFQGRRAGNEQFFGPGTRLTVL.

In this sample, this clone turned up a few times. J is TRBJ1-2 and V is TRBV10-3; D perhaps matches TRBD1 (5 bases). Germline assignment: CDR1 ENHRY and CDR2 SYGVKD. Trimming took 6 bases from V and 2 from J, leaving 7 bases between them. This CDR3 has 12 amino acids. In nucleotides, the CDR3 is TGTGCCATCAGGACAGAAAACTATGGCTACACCTTC. Translating it yields CAIRTENYGYTF.

A few counts support this clone. The sample carries other DNA sequences with the same CDR3. This chain's CDR3 is CSARQGNEQYF. CDR3 nucleotide sequence: TGCAGTGCTAGACAGGGGAACGAGCAGTACTTC. The chain couples TRBV20-1 to TRBJ2-7, with D perhaps TRBD1 (6 bases). Germline lookup yields CDR1 DFQATT and CDR2 SNEGSKA (reference sequence). Trimming cost V 2 bases and J 5 bases, with 7 bases left between them. This CDR3 contains 11 residues.

The chain recombines TRBV14 with TRBJ2-2; no firm D call. The CDR3 loop spans 13 amino acids. CDR1 and CDR2 from the germline V gene are SGHDN and FVKESK. Trimming pared 2 bases from V and 8 bases from J, leaving 9 bases between. Here the CDR3 DNA reads TGTGCCAGCAGCCAAAATTACCAGGGGGAGCTGTTTTTT. Encoded protein: CASSQNYQGELFF. The full variable domain, rest sourced from reference TRBV14 and TRBJ2-2, is EAGVTQFPSHSVIEKGQTVTLRCDPISGHDNLYWYRRVMGKEIKFLLHFVKESKQDESGMPNNRFLAERTGGTYSTLKVQPAELEDSGVYFCASSQNYQGELFFGEGSRLTVL.